A single TCR beta chain is shown here with its context. This sample stems from a study of shared clonotypes between healthy human individuals. V was pared by 1 base and J by 6 bases, with 4 bases of the junction left unmatched. Germline V gene data show CDR1 as MNHNS and CDR2 as SASEGT. The CDR3 runs 15 residues. Produced via immunoSEQ multiplex PCR; TCRdb's table is partial and in-frame only. The repertoire includes roughly 2.2 million clones, approximately 90% of them detected once, and 0.37% sits in the top ten. The gene calls are TRBV6-1 and TRBJ2-7, with 12 bases aligning to TRBD2. The clonotype originates from a man aged 18-30 years in good health. Some clones in this sample may be carry-over from other donors' samples. The sequencing input was naive CD4+ T cells from PBMCs. Described subset: CD45RA+ positively selected. Here the CDR3 reads CASSEVGLAGSEQYF. The DNA for the CDR3 is TGTGCCAGCAGTGAAGTGGGACTAGCGGGTTCCGAGCAGTACTTC.